A single sample gave rise to the 20 T cell receptor beta chains below, sequenced in a study of a mutant IDH1 vaccine in newly diagnosed glioma. Clones were read by immunoSEQ multiplex PCR, and TCRdb kept only the in-frame ones, dropping some. The repertoire consists of tens of thousands of clones, with about three quarters occurring once and the leading ten covering 1.8%. Time point given: baseline, week 1 (first vaccination visit). Treatment defined: pre-vaccination baseline after standard-of-care therapy. Here the sequenced sample was PBMCs, taken from a glioma patient treated with radiotherapy, temozolomide or both. Source of these receptors: a woman in her thirties or forties with glioma.

This clone has just a few counts. This chain uses TRBV30 with TRBJ2-1, with 10 nucleotides matching TRBD2. CDR3 length: 13 residues. Unmatched junction bases numbered 4, after V lost 2 bases and J lost 9 bases. Looked up from germline, CDR1 is GTSNPN and CDR2 is SVGIG (reference sequence). The CDR3 loop is CAWSSGGAGEQFF. CDR3 coding DNA: TGTGCCTGGAGTAGCGGGGGGGCGGGTGAGCAGTTCTTC.

The chain employs TRBV5-1 and TRBJ1-2; perhaps TRBD1 as D (6 bases). The V and J ends lost 4 bases and 4 bases respectively, with 14 bases between them. The CDR3 contains 14 residues. Germline CDR1 reads SGHRS; CDR2 reads YFSETQ. CDR3 sequence (DNA): TGCGCCAGCAGCGCAGGACAGTCGAGCTATGGCTACACCTTC. Amino acids: CASSAGQSSYGYTF.

The chain couples TRBV7-6 to TRBJ2-7, with TRBD1 identical over 7 bases. Germline V gene data show CDR1 as SGHVS and CDR2 as FNYEAQ. J lost 6 bases, V lost 5 bases, and 4 bases had no gene match. CDR3 length equals 12 residues. This CDR3 reads CASSTQGSEQYF. In DNA, the CDR3 is TGTGCCAGCAGCACACAGGGGAGCGAGCAGTACTTC.

V usage is TRBV5-4 and J usage is TRBJ2-5, with TRBD2 matching 13 bases. V shed 4 bases and J 1 base; nucleotides not matched to a gene: 4. This CDR3 has 16 amino acids. CDR1 is SGHNT and CDR2 is YYREEE in the germline V gene (reference sequence). Written as DNA, the CDR3 is TGTGCCAGCAGCGCTGGGACTAGCGGGGTCCAAGAGACCCAGTACTTC. The encoded protein is CASSAGTSGVQETQYF.

The CDR3 is CASSPNRASSTEAFF. DNA for the CDR3: TGCGCCAGCAGCCCCAACAGGGCGTCCAGCACTGAAGCTTTCTTT. V and J are TRBV5-1 and TRBJ1-1, with a possible D match to TRBD1 (6 bases). V lost 4 bases, J lost 4 bases, and 17 bases lay in between. Germline values: CDR1 SGHRS, CDR2 YFSETQ. This CDR3 has 15 residues.

This clone showed up just a few times. The chain couples TRBV2 to TRBJ1-5, with unresolved D. The CDR3 spans 12 residues. Germline CDR1 reads SNHLY; CDR2 reads FYNNEI. The germline V and J ends were trimmed by 4 bases and 1 base, with 2 bases remaining between them. The CDR3 DNA sequence: TGTGCCAGCAGTGGAAGCAATCAGCCCCAGCATTTT. This translates into CASSGSNQPQHF.

This clone was detected only a few times. The chain joins TRBV30 to TRBJ1-5, with D maybe TRBD1 (5 bases). Trimming shortened V by 1 base and J by 6 bases, and 13 bases separated the two germline ends. The germline CDR1 and CDR2 sequences are GTSNPN and SVGIG (reference sequence). CDR3 size: 14 residues. CDR3 coding DNA: TGTGCCTGGAGTGGCGGACAACGGGGTCAGCCCCAGCATTTT. This gives the protein CAWSGGQRGQPQHF.

This clone was recorded once. The V gene is TRBV6-5, the J gene TRBJ2-7; possibly TRBD1 or TRBD2 for D (6 bases each). CDR1 and CDR2 from the germline V gene are MNHEY and SVGAGI. V lost 6 bases and J 6 bases, leaving 18 bases between the germline ends. This CDR3 comprises 14 residues. The CDR3 nucleotides are TGTGCCAGCAGCCAACACGGGGGCCTCTCCGAGCAGTACTTC. It encodes CASSQHGGLSEQYF.

The chain employs TRBV7-9 and TRBJ2-7, with 7 bases that match TRBD1. Germline V CDR1 and CDR2: SEHNR, FQNEAQ (reference sequence). This CDR3 region has 14 residues. After removal of 4 bases from V and 6 bases from J, the junction contained 9 bases not matched to a gene. The CDR3 protein is CASSSPGQAGEQYF. In DNA, the CDR3 is TGTGCCAGCAGCTCACCTGGACAGGCAGGCGAGCAGTACTTC.

This clone was detected only a few times. The J gene is TRBJ1-5, the V gene TRBV25-1; tentatively, D is TRBD1 (5 bases). Looked up from germline, CDR1 is MGHDK and CDR2 is SYGVNS. Trimming stripped 2 bases from V and 2 bases from J, with 13 bases between. The CDR3 is 16 residues long. The CDR3 spells CASSETSGPGNQPQHF. As DNA, the CDR3 is TGTGCCAGCAGTGAAACCTCGGGACCTGGCAATCAGCCCCAGCATTTT.

This clone has only a few counts. The chain employs TRBV4-3 and TRBJ2-5; tentatively, D is TRBD2 (6 bases). With 0 bases removed from V and 0 bases from J, the gap between germline ends came to 17 bases. Per germline, CDR1 LGHNA and CDR2 YSLEER. The CDR3 length is 18 residues. CDR3 DNA: TGCGCCAGCAGCCAAGATCTCCGGCGGGGATATTACCAAGAGACCCAGTACTTC. Amino acids: CASSQDLRRGYYQETQYF.

The chain couples TRBV6-4 to TRBJ1-5; the D gene is possibly TRBD1 (5 bases). From germline, CDR1 is MRHNA and CDR2 SNTAGT. V was trimmed by 2 bases and J by 4 bases, leaving 9 bases between them. The CDR3 consists of 14 residues. CDR3 sequence reads: CASSDRDGNQPQHF. The CDR3 DNA reads as TGTGCCAGCAGTGACCGGGACGGAAATCAGCCCCAGCATTTT.

On this clone itself: One junction end does not reproduce the germline sequence, and a read error may be involved. The chain carries TRBV7-7 and TRBJ1-3; D unresolved. CDR1 is SSHAT, CDR2 FNYEAQ, per germline (reference sequence). This CDR3 is 13 amino acids long. The CDR3 region is CASSAYPGNTIYF. The CDR3 DNA sequence: TGTGCTAGCAGCGCGTACCCGGGAAACACCATATATTTT.

The chain is built from TRBV11-2 and TRBJ1-3, with a possible D match to TRBD1 (5 bases). Trimming stripped 5 bases from V and 3 bases from J, with 14 bases between. CDR1 is SGHAT and CDR2 is FQNNGV in the germline V gene. This CDR3 has 15 amino acids. This CDR3 reads CASSPLRQGGNTIYF. The CDR3 DNA follows: TGTGCCAGCAGCCCCCTTCGGCAGGGTGGAAACACCATATATTTT.

CDR3 in amino acids: CASSLVGQPGGNTEAFF. The DNA for the CDR3 is TGTGCCAGCAGCTTGGTGGGACAACCCGGCGGGAACACTGAAGCTTTCTTT. The chain links TRBV5-6 to TRBJ1-1; the D gene is possibly TRBD1 (6 bases). Trimming removed 0 bases from V and 1 base from J, with 16 bases in between. The CDR3 has 17 residues. The germline gives CDR1 SGHDT, CDR2 YYEEEE. Full variable domain (missing parts from reference TRBV5-6 and TRBJ1-1): DAGVTQSPTHLIKTRGQQVTLRCSPKSGHDTVSWYQQALGQGPQFIFQYYEEEERQRGNFPDRFSGHQFPNYSSELNVNALLLGDSALYLCASSLVGQPGGNTEAFFGQGTRLTVV.

Judged by abundance, this clone is medium-sized. The CDR3 DNA follows: TGTGCTAGTGGTTTGGCACAGGGATTTCGGTGGGATTCACCCCTCCACTTT. It yields the protein CASGLAQGFRWDSPLHF. The chain links TRBV12-5 to TRBJ1-6; possibly TRBD1 for D (6 bases). Germline CDR1 and CDR2: LGHNT and FRNRAP. The V end lost 1 base, the J end lost 8 bases, and 18 bases lay between the germline ends. This CDR3 is built from 17 residues.

The table lists this clone with a few counts. The chain joins TRBV30 to TRBJ2-3; perhaps TRBD1 as D (6 bases). V was clipped by 3 bases and J by 2 bases, with 18 bases between them. The CDR3 consists of 16 residues. Germline CDR1 GTSNPN, CDR2 SVGIG (reference sequence). The CDR3 DNA reads as TGTGCCTGGAGGTCAGGGGTCCTATCTTACACAGATACGCAGTATTTT. The encoded protein is CAWRSGVLSYTDTQYF.

The rearrangement uses TRBV19 and TRBJ2-6; the D gene could be TRBD1 or TRBD2 (5 bases each). This CDR3 region has 19 residues. Trimming left V 3 bases short and J 2 bases short, with 20 bases between. Per the germline V gene, CDR1 is LNHDA and CDR2 is SQIVND (reference sequence). DNA for the CDR3: TGTGCCAGTAGTATTAGGGGTCAGCGGACCCGTACTGGGGCCAACGTCCTGACTTTC. This gives the protein CASSIRGQRTRTGANVLTF.

The CDR3 is CASRVARWADTQYF. CDR3 in DNA: TGTGCCAGCAGAGTAGCGCGGTGGGCAGATACGCAGTATTTT. The chain carries TRBV6-5 and TRBJ2-3; D perhaps matches TRBD2 (5 bases). CDR1 is MNHEY, CDR2 SVGAGI, per germline. CDR3 size: 14 residues. V lost 6 bases and J 4 bases, leaving 14 bases between the germline ends.

This chain joins TRBV5-1 and TRBJ1-5; D call uncertain. Germline CDR1 and CDR2: SGHRS and YFSETQ. The CDR3 sequence is 15 residues long. V dropped 0 bases and J dropped 0 bases, with 7 bases sitting between them. CDR3 DNA sequence: TGCGCCAGCAGCTTGGAAGGGAATAGCAATCAGCCCCAGCATTTT. Amino acids: CASSLEGNSNQPQHF.